What follows is one TCR beta chain and its context. CDR3 size: 12 residues. V was clipped by 8 bases and J by 6 bases; unmatched bases: 6. Germline V lookup: CDR1 SNHLY, CDR2 FYNNEI. The data were obtained in a study of blood T cell repertoires in COVID-19. Data came from immunoSEQ multiplex PCR; TCRdb stores just in-frame clones and leaves some out. The sample records more than 400,000 clones, approximately 83% being singletons. The material sequenced was peripheral blood. The receptor was derived from a human donor in a cohort sampled during active COVID-19. The V and J genes are TRBV2 and TRBJ2-7, with 8 bases lining up with TRBD1. CDR3 in amino acids: CASGGTGGEQYF. As DNA, the CDR3 is TGTGCCAGCGGTGGAACAGGGGGCGAGCAGTACTTC.